Here is one T cell receptor beta chain with its context. Antigen unknown. This sample also contains other DNA sequences that code for the same CDR3. These data are taken from a study of shared clonotypes between healthy human individuals. Whole-study findings and limits: Few donors limited the genetic and exposure-history diversity represented. Large sequencing depth failed to make sorted-subset sequencing complete, rarefaction showed.

Naive CD8 cells were CD45RO-negative, positively selected for CCR7, excluding terminally differentiated effector memory CD45RA+ cells. Method: immunoSEQ multiplex PCR; TCRdb's copy keeps in-frame clones and lacks some. The table records nearly 600,000 clones, around 95% of them present only once. Sequenced: naive CD8+ T cells sorted from blood. The clonotype was recovered from a woman in her twenties or thirties in good health.

The CDR3: CASNSGVSNYGYTF. The CDR3 region has the DNA TGTGCCAGCAACTCAGGGGTCTCTAACTATGGCTACACCTTC. The chain combines TRBV7-9 with TRBJ1-2; tentative D call: TRBD1 (6 bases). The V end lost 7 bases, the J end lost 0 bases, and 12 bases lay between the germline ends. There are 14 residues in the CDR3. Germline values: CDR1 SEHNR, CDR2 FQNEAQ (reference sequence).